This passage covers 21 T cell receptor beta chains from one sample sequenced in a study of cytotoxic CD8 clonotypes in ibrutinib-treated CLL. This table comes from immunoSEQ multiplex PCR, and its TCRdb copy is limited to in-frame clones, with some not included. The top ten clones hold 5.1% of a sample with over 120,000 clones, roughly three quarters of them seen once. Here the sequenced sample was PBMCs, taken after 24 months of ibrutinib treatment. All receptors come from a human donor with chronic lymphocytic leukemia.

The chain combines TRBV28 with TRBJ2-7; 10 bases line up with TRBD1. V was pared by 6 bases and J by 4 bases, with 9 bases of the junction left unmatched. Germline assignment: CDR1 MDHEN and CDR2 SYDVKM. This CDR3 region has 15 residues. The CDR3 loop is CASRPPGQGKYEQYF. The DNA of the CDR3 is TGTGCCAGCAGACCCCCGGGACAGGGGAAGTACGAGCAGTACTTC.

This chain joins TRBV19 and TRBJ1-6; 7 nucleotides agree with TRBD1. Germline CDR1 reads LNHDA; CDR2 reads SQIVND (reference sequence). The ends lost 4 bases at V and 5 bases at J; junction bases unmatched: 2. This CDR3 is 14 amino acids long. The CDR3 sequence: CASSKGAHNSPLHF. CDR3 coding DNA: TGTGCCAGTAGTAAGGGGGCCCATAATTCACCCCTCCACTTT.

The CDR3 DNA follows: TGTGCCAGCAGCTACGCCGGTGGGGGTAAGGGGGATACGCAGTATTTT. It encodes CASSYAGGGKGDTQYF. The V call is TRBV7-6, the J call TRBJ2-3, with D perhaps assigned TRBD1 or TRBD2 (5 bases each). The V and J ends lost 4 bases and 6 bases respectively, with 20 bases between them. CDR3 length: 16 residues. The germline CDR1 and CDR2 sequences are SGHVS and FNYEAQ.

This clone was observed a few times. This chain uses TRBV5-1 with TRBJ1-4; 8 bases align to TRBD1. Trimming cost V 0 bases and J 4 bases; bases outside gene matches: 5. This CDR3 has 16 residues. The germline V gene has CDR1 SGHRS and CDR2 YFSETQ. The CDR3 bases are TGCGCCAGCAGCTTGGCCCCGACAGGGGATAATGAAAAACTGTTTTTT. This translates into CASSLAPTGDNEKLFF.

V gene TRBV7-9 combines with J gene TRBJ1-6; 7 bases agree with TRBD1. From germline, CDR1 is SEHNR and CDR2 FQNEAQ (reference sequence). The CDR3 length is 14 residues. The junction had 8 bases not matched to a gene; V was cut back by 5 bases and J by 10 bases. The CDR3 loop is CASSQGGLGSPLHF. In DNA form, the CDR3 reads TGTGCCAGCAGCCAGGGGGGGCTCGGGTCACCCCTCCACTTT.

The rearrangement uses TRBV18 and TRBJ1-2; D might be TRBD1 (5 bases). Germline-derived CDR1 and CDR2 are KGHSH and LQKENI. The CDR3 runs to 14 residues. Trimming took 6 bases from V and 3 from J, leaving 14 bases between them. In nucleotides, the CDR3 is TGTGCCAGCTCGCCCAGGGAACGTGACTATGGCTACACCTTC. As protein: CASSPRERDYGYTF.

V gene TRBV25-1 combines with J gene TRBJ1-1, with D unclear. The CDR3 is 14 amino acids. CDR1 and CDR2 (germline): MGHDK, SYGVNS. Trimming pared 3 bases from V and 0 bases from J, leaving 8 bases between. This chain's CDR3 is CASSEPGLNTEAFF. For the CDR3, the DNA is TGTGCCAGCAGTGAGCCAGGACTGAACACTGAAGCTTTCTTT.

This sequence joins TRBV30 and TRBJ2-5; D call uncertain. The CDR3 length is 12 residues. Trimming stripped 4 bases from V and 7 bases from J, with 13 bases between. Germline CDR1 and CDR2: GTSNPN and SVGIG (reference sequence). The CDR3 DNA is TGTGCCTGGAACAGTCCCCCCGGGACCCAGTACTTC. Its protein product is CAWNSPPGTQYF.

The rearrangement joins TRBV7-6 to TRBJ2-7; TRBD2 is a possible D gene (5 bases). The germline V and J ends were trimmed by 7 bases and 6 bases, with 19 bases remaining between them. Germline assignment: CDR1 SGHVS and CDR2 FNYEAQ. This CDR3 has 14 amino acids. The CDR3 reads CASTQSPGVGEQYF. CDR3 DNA: TGTGCCAGCACCCAGTCGCCCGGGGTGGGCGAGCAGTACTTC.

The V and J genes are TRBV6-5 and TRBJ1-2; D remains unclear. The V end was cut by 0 bases, the J end by 4 bases, with 12 bases between. Germline V CDR1 and CDR2: MNHEY, SVGAGI. The CDR3 spans 15 residues. The CDR3 sequence: CASSYSSGVSYGYTF. CDR3 DNA sequence: TGTGCCAGCAGTTACTCGTCGGGAGTGAGCTATGGCTACACCTTC.

J is TRBJ1-5 and V is TRBV4-3, with unresolved D. The germline gives CDR1 LGHNA, CDR2 YSLEER. The CDR3 spans 16 residues. V lost 1 base and J lost 6, with 16 bases in between. In nucleotides, the CDR3 is TGCGCCAGCAGCCAAGTATGGCACCCGCGTTTTCAGCCCCAGCATTTT. Its protein product is CASSQVWHPRFQPQHF.

This clone has ten or more counts. The chain carries TRBV7-2 and TRBJ2-7; the D gene is possibly TRBD1 (5 bases). This CDR3 has 15 amino acids. CDR1 is SGHTA and CDR2 is FQGNSA in the germline V gene. The germline V and J ends were trimmed by 5 bases and 5 bases, with 19 bases remaining between them. The DNA for the CDR3 is TGTGCCAGCAGCCTAGACTGGTCCAGGGCCAACGAGCAGTACTTC. Residues: CASSLDWSRANEQYF. Full variable domain (remainder filled in from reference TRBV7-2 and TRBJ2-7): GAGVSQSPSNKVTEKGKDVELRCDPISGHTALYWYRQSLGQGLEFLIYFQGNSAPDKSGLPSDRFSAERTGGSVSTLTIQRTQQEDSAVYLCASSLDWSRANEQYFGPGTRLTVT.

This clone was seen more than once but under ten times. The gene calls are TRBV2 and TRBJ2-7; 11 bases fit TRBD2. Germline CDR1 SNHLY, CDR2 FYNNEI. V shed 10 bases, J shed 1 base, and the junction held 6 bases outside the gene matches. The CDR3 is 14 residues long. The CDR3, as DNA: TGTGCCATCTACCGACTAGCGGGATCCTACGAGCAGTACTTC. Amino acids: CAIYRLAGSYEQYF.

The gene calls are TRBV19 and TRBJ2-1; D unclear. This CDR3 region has 13 residues. The V and J ends lost 4 bases and 5 bases respectively, with 9 bases between them. The germline V gene encodes CDR1 LNHDA and CDR2 SQIVND (reference sequence). This chain's CDR3 is CASSTISHNEQFF. The CDR3 coding sequence is TGTGCCAGTAGTACCATCAGCCACAATGAGCAGTTCTTC.

The genes are TRBV10-3 and TRBJ2-7, with TRBD2 matching over 9 bases. V gave up 4 bases and J gave up 5 bases; unmatched junction bases: 6. The CDR3 totals 14 residues. Germline assignment: CDR1 ENHRY and CDR2 SYGVKD. In nucleotides, the CDR3 is TGTGCCATCAGTGCCTGGCGGGAGGGACACGAGCAGTACTTC. Translated, it gives CAISAWREGHEQYF.

The chain has TRBV19 and TRBJ1-5, with 10 bases fitting TRBD1. Germline V gives CDR1 LNHDA, CDR2 SQIVND (reference sequence). Trimming cost V 2 bases and J 6 bases; bases outside gene matches: 7. The CDR3 is made up of 16 amino acids. CDR3 sequence (DNA): TGTGCCAGTAGTATACGTCGGACAGGGGGGGTTCAGCCCCAGCATTTT. It codes for CASSIRRTGGVQPQHF.

V usage is TRBV5-1 and J usage is TRBJ2-7, with D possibly being TRBD1 (6 bases). CDR3 size: 15 residues. Trimming removed 0 bases from V and 3 bases from J, with 13 bases in between. The germline V gene encodes CDR1 SGHRS and CDR2 YFSETQ. The CDR3 loop is CASSLGGTQIYEQYF. DNA of the CDR3: TGCGCCAGCAGCTTGGGGGGGACACAAATCTACGAGCAGTACTTC.

This chain connects TRBV28 to TRBJ1-2, with D unclear. This CDR3 region has 12 residues. The germline V gene has CDR1 MDHEN and CDR2 SYDVKM. Deletions cut 8 bases from V and 2 bases from J, with 9 bases between. Here the CDR3 reads CASSTANYGYTF. The CDR3 nucleotides read TGTGCCAGCTCCACAGCCAACTATGGCTACACCTTC.

This clone has a single count. The chain couples TRBV18 to TRBJ2-7; a weak D match, TRBD2 (6 bases). V was trimmed by 6 bases and J by 3 bases, leaving 12 bases between them. CDR3 size: 13 residues. The germline V gene has CDR1 KGHSH and CDR2 LQKENI. The CDR3 nucleotides are TGTGCCAGCTCCCGGGACTCCTTCTACGAGCAGTACTTC. Its protein is CASSRDSFYEQYF.

The CDR3 nucleotides are TGTGCCAGCAGTGGTTTGGGGCAGGGGCCTTATGGCTACACCTTC. It translates to CASSGLGQGPYGYTF. This chain joins TRBV2 and TRBJ1-2, with a tentative D call TRBD1 (6 bases). The CDR3 spans 15 residues. V lost 4 bases and J lost 5, with 17 bases in between. Per germline, CDR1 SNHLY and CDR2 FYNNEI.

The J gene is TRBJ2-7, the V gene TRBV6-1, with D perhaps matching TRBD1 or TRBD2 (5 bases each). V was shortened by 7 bases and J by 2 bases, with 15 bases between the two germline ends. CDR1 and CDR2 (germline): MNHNS, SASEGT. The CDR3 totals 14 residues. In DNA form, the CDR3 reads TGTGCCAGCACCCCCCGGGTGGGACCCTACGAGCAGTACTTC. Amino acid sequence: CASTPRVGPYEQYF.